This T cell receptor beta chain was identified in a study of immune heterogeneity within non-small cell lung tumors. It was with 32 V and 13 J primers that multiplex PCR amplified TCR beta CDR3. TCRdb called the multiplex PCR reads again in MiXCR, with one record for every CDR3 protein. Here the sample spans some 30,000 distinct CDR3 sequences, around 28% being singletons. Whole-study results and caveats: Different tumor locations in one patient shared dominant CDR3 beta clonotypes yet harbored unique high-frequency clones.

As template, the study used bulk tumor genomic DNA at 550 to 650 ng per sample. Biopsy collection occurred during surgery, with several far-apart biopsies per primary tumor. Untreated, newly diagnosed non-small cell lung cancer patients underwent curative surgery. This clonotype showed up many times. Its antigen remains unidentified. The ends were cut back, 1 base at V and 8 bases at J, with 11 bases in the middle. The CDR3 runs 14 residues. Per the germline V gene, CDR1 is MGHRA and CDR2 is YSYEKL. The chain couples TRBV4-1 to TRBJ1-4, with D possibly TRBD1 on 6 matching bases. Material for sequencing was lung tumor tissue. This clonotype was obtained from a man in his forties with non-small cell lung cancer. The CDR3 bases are TGCGCCAGCAGCCAAGGTCCCCAGGGGGAAAAACTGTTTTTT. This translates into CASSQGPQGEKLFF.